The 32 T cell receptor beta chains in this list originate from one sample, sequenced in a study of blood T cells in healthy people across ages. PCR was performed a second time for about 7 to 11 cycles using a sample-barcoded 5' primer and a J-beta primer mix. TCRdb re-called the 5' RACE reads through MiXCR, storing one row per CDR3 protein. The sample consists of more than 900,000 distinct CDR3 sequences, approximately 32% of them appearing once. These data were also filed under a second study, of T cells of mothers and their children.

Sample: blood. All receptors derive from a woman aged 40-49 years in good health.

This clonotype has only a few counts. V usage is TRBV11-2 and J usage is TRBJ1-1; tentatively, D is TRBD1 (6 bases). CDR1 and CDR2 (germline): SGHAT, FQNNGV. V lost 5 bases and J 3 bases, leaving 16 bases between the germline ends. This CDR3 is built from 15 residues. The CDR3 is CASSLLGQFYTEAFF. Here the CDR3 DNA reads TGTGCCAGCAGCCTTCTTGGACAGTTCTACACTGAAGCTTTCTTT.

In this sample, this clonotype turned up a few times. Sequence at one end of the junction differs from germline and may be a read error. V and J are TRBV5-6 and TRBJ2-5; TRBD1 aligns across 9 bases. In germline, CDR1 is SGHDT, CDR2 YYEEEE. CDR3 size: 18 residues. The CDR3 loop is CAGSLNRGQVKFLETQYF. CDR3 coding DNA: TGTGCCGGCAGTCTAAACAGGGGGCAGGTGAAATTCTTGGAGACCCAGTACTTC.

The gene calls are TRBV20-1 and TRBJ2-1, with a weak D call TRBD2 (7 bases). Germline V gene data show CDR1 as DFQATT and CDR2 as SNEGSKA (reference sequence). Trimming left V 6 bases short and J 0 bases short, with 21 bases between. The CDR3 sequence is 17 residues long. CDR3 amino acids: CSAYNREGSPSYNEQFF. For the CDR3, the DNA is TGCAGTGCCTATAACAGGGAGGGCTCCCCCTCCTACAATGAGCAGTTCTTC.

The V gene is TRBV20-1, the J gene TRBJ2-1; 15 bases map to TRBD2. Germline V lookup: CDR1 DFQATT, CDR2 SNEGSKA (reference sequence). J lost 8 bases, V lost 6 bases, and 8 bases had no gene match. The CDR3 is 15 amino acids. This CDR3 is CSAPGLAGGLDEQFF. The CDR3 region has the DNA TGCAGTGCACCTGGACTAGCGGGGGGGTTGGATGAGCAGTTCTTC.

The V call is TRBV5-1, the J call TRBJ1-2, with D uncertain. CDR3 length: 15 residues. Germline V gene data show CDR1 as SGHRS and CDR2 as YFSETQ. V lost 0 bases, J lost 0 bases, and 9 bases lay in between. CDR3 sequence: CASSLGEASNYGYTF. The CDR3 coding sequence is TGCGCCAGCAGCTTGGGGGAAGCTTCTAACTATGGCTACACCTTC.

Many counts were recorded for this clonotype. The V call is TRBV5-1, the J call TRBJ2-7; maybe TRBD2 (5 bases). Germline assignment: CDR1 SGHRS and CDR2 YFSETQ. The CDR3 contains 13 residues. Trimming stripped 0 bases from V and 3 bases from J, with 7 bases between. Here the CDR3 reads CASSLAGVYEQYF. The CDR3 region has the DNA TGCGCCAGCAGCTTGGCCGGGGTCTACGAGCAGTACTTC.

In its sample, this clonotype was seen many times. The J gene is TRBJ2-1, the V gene TRBV2; D is possibly TRBD1 (6 bases). The V end was cut by 8 bases, the J end by 8 bases, with 13 bases between. The CDR3 runs 12 residues. CDR1 is SNHLY and CDR2 is FYNNEI in the germline V gene. The CDR3 sequence is CASFTGLDEQFF. In DNA, the CDR3 is TGTGCCAGCTTCACAGGGCTGGATGAGCAGTTCTTC.

This clonotype has only a few counts. The chain combines TRBV28 with TRBJ1-2; 10 bases match TRBD1. The V gene end was trimmed by 7 bases and the J gene end by 6 bases; junction bases not matched to a gene: 11. The germline V gene has CDR1 MDHEN and CDR2 SYDVKM. The CDR3 spans 15 residues. The CDR3 DNA follows: TGTGCCAGCACCAACACAAGACAGGGGGCGCATGGCTACACCTTC. Translated, it gives CASTNTRQGAHGYTF.

The CDR3 sequence: CASSSAGREQFF. In DNA form, the CDR3 reads TGTGCCAGCAGCTCCGCAGGACGCGAGCAGTTCTTC. The genes are TRBV11-2 and TRBJ2-1; D is unclear. The CDR3 is 12 amino acids. Trimming removed 4 bases from V and 10 bases from J, with 11 bases in between. Germline-derived CDR1 and CDR2 are SGHAT and FQNNGV.

About this clonotype itself: One end of the junction fails to match germline, which may point to a read error. V and J are TRBV29-1 and TRBJ1-4; D is unclear. The CDR3 runs to 15 residues. Germline V CDR1 and CDR2: SQVTM, ANQGSEA. The CDR3 region has the DNA TGCAGCGTTGAAGATAGAAGTGCAACTAATGGAAAACTGTTTTTT. Amino acid sequence: CSVEDRSATNGKLFF.

The genes are TRBV24-1 and TRBJ1-2, with D uncertain. The CDR3 is made up of 14 amino acids. The V gene's germline CDR1 is KGHDR and CDR2 SFDVKD. With 4 bases removed from V and 4 bases from J, the gap between germline ends came to 12 bases. The CDR3 DNA reads TGTGCCACCAGTGAATCCGGACTGTTCTATGGCTACACCTTC. Amino acids: CATSESGLFYGYTF.

The rearrangement uses TRBV11-2 and TRBJ1-1, with a possible D match to TRBD1 (5 bases). V was trimmed by 2 bases and J by 11 bases, leaving 15 bases between them. The CDR3 is made up of 13 amino acids. In germline, CDR1 is SGHAT, CDR2 FQNNGV. DNA of the CDR3: TGTGCCAGCAGCTTACAGGGCAGGTCGAAGGCTTTCTTT. Its protein product is CASSLQGRSKAFF.

The table lists this clonotype with a few counts. This chain joins TRBV11-2 and TRBJ2-3; 10 positions match TRBD2. Germline V lookup: CDR1 SGHAT, CDR2 FQNNGV. This CDR3 is 14 amino acids long. V was clipped by 6 bases and J by 4 bases; unmatched bases: 4. The CDR3 nucleotides are TGTGCCAGCAGGCGAACTAGCGGGGCAGATACGCAGTATTTT. Residues: CASRRTSGADTQYF.

V is TRBV3-1 and J is TRBJ2-1; possible D gene TRBD1, 5 bases. Trimming shortened V by 2 bases and J by 0 bases, and 11 bases separated the two germline ends. Per the germline V gene, CDR1 is LGHDT and CDR2 is YNNKEL (reference sequence). CDR3 length: 16 amino acids. DNA of the CDR3: TGTGCCAGCAGCCAAAGACAGTGGAGCTCCTACAATGAGCAGTTCTTC. Translating gives CASSQRQWSSYNEQFF.

The chain recombines TRBV28 with TRBJ2-7, with 9 positions matching TRBD1. The CDR3 totals 17 residues. The J segment lost 0 bases and the V segment lost 6 bases, leaving 12 bases of the junction unmatched. Per the germline V gene, CDR1 is MDHEN and CDR2 is SYDVKM. Here the CDR3 reads CASRGDREWVGSYEQYF. Written as DNA, the CDR3 is TGTGCCAGCAGGGGGGACAGGGAGTGGGTTGGCTCCTACGAGCAGTACTTC.

The J gene is TRBJ1-1, the V gene TRBV6-1; 10 bases agree with TRBD1. This CDR3 is built from 14 residues. Germline trimming cut 6 bases from V and 10 bases from J; bases unmatched to any gene: 11. CDR1 is MNHNS, CDR2 SASEGT, per germline. Here the CDR3 DNA reads TGTGCCAGCAGGGAGACAGGGGGCGCCTCTGGAGCTTTCTTT. Translating it yields CASRETGGASGAFF.

The sample holds one count of this clonotype. A much bigger clone sits one base away, suggesting this may be a read error. The rearrangement uses TRBV12-3 or TRBV12-4 and TRBJ1-4; D might be TRBD1 (5 bases). The CDR3 length is 14 residues. CDR3 in DNA: TGTACCAGCAGTTTAGGTTCAGGGATAGAAAAACTGTTTTTT. Residues: CTSSLGSGIEKLFF.

This clonotype turned up a few times. This sequence joins TRBV7-2 and TRBJ2-1; possible D gene TRBD2, 6 bases. This CDR3 has 17 amino acids. The ends were cut back, 2 bases at V and 4 bases at J, with 18 bases in the middle. The germline V gene encodes CDR1 SGHTA and CDR2 FQGNSA. The CDR3 loop is CASSLNPQRAPYNEQFF. The CDR3 DNA reads TGTGCCAGCAGCTTAAACCCCCAGCGGGCCCCGTACAATGAGCAGTTCTTC.

V is TRBV20-1 and J is TRBJ1-1; D gene unclear. Trimming pared 1 base from V and 4 bases from J, leaving 10 bases between. Looked up from germline, CDR1 is DFQATT and CDR2 is SNEGSKA (reference sequence). The CDR3 is 13 residues long. CDR3 residues: CSARGPSGTEAFF. CDR3 nucleotide sequence: TGCAGTGCTAGAGGTCCGAGTGGCACTGAAGCTTTCTTT.

The chain has TRBV18 and TRBJ2-5; perhaps TRBD1 as D (5 bases). The V gene lost 2 bases and the J gene lost 4 bases, with 11 bases spanning the gap. Germline loops: CDR1 KGHSH, CDR2 LQKENI. This CDR3 region has 14 residues. CDR3 DNA: TGTGCCAGCTCACCAGTTTCGCAGGGAGAGACCCAGTACTTC. This translates into CASSPVSQGETQYF.

This clonotype was seen a few times. This chain connects TRBV18 to TRBJ1-6; D is possibly TRBD1 (5 bases). The CDR3 totals 13 residues. CDR1 is KGHSH, CDR2 LQKENI, per germline. V shed 3 bases and J shed 9 bases, with 9 bases lying between them. CDR3 DNA: TGTGCCAGCTCACCGGGAAGGGGTTCACCCCTCCACTTT. It is translated as CASSPGRGSPLHF.

The sample holds a few counts of this clonotype. V is TRBV20-1 and J is TRBJ1-4; 9 bases fit TRBD1. V shed 6 bases, J shed 3 bases, and the junction held 5 bases outside the gene matches. This CDR3 contains 14 residues. From germline, CDR1 is DFQATT and CDR2 SNEGSKA (reference sequence). The CDR3 here is CSATRDRANEKLFF. Written as DNA, the CDR3 is TGCAGTGCGACCCGGGACAGGGCTAATGAAAAACTGTTTTTT.

The genes are TRBV27 and TRBJ1-2; no firm D call. This CDR3 contains 13 residues. Between the trimmed V and J ends, which lost 5 bases and 0 bases, there was a span of 7 bases. Germline assignment: CDR1 MNHEY and CDR2 SMNVEV (reference sequence). The CDR3 sequence is CASSTITNYGYTF. In nucleotides, the CDR3 is TGTGCCAGCAGTACAATAACTAACTATGGCTACACCTTC.

This chain uses TRBV7-8 with TRBJ2-5, with 14 bases lining up with TRBD2. The CDR3 has 15 amino acids. The junction had 7 bases not matched to a gene; V was cut back by 0 bases and J by 13 bases. Germline assignment: CDR1 SGHVS and CDR2 FQNEAQ. The CDR3 nucleotides read TGTGCCAGCAGCTTAGCTCGGACTAGCGGGGGGCGGGGGTACTTC. It is translated as CASSLARTSGGRGYF.

V usage is TRBV3-1 and J usage is TRBJ2-3, with TRBD2 identical over 11 bases. This CDR3 has 17 amino acids. Germline V CDR1 and CDR2: LGHDT, YNNKEL (reference sequence). The trim removed 1 base at V and 6 bases at J, leaving 9 bases unmatched. The CDR3, as DNA: TGTGCCAGCAGCCAAGTCATACTAGCGGGGGTGAGGGATACGCAGTATTTT. This sequence encodes CASSQVILAGVRDTQYF.

The chain combines TRBV5-6 with TRBJ2-7, with 11 bases matching TRBD1. The CDR3 sequence is 15 residues long. Per the germline V gene, CDR1 is SGHDT and CDR2 is YYEEEE. V gave up 7 bases and J gave up 5 bases; unmatched junction bases: 11. The CDR3 here is CASQGTGGFRNEQYF. CDR3 bases: TGTGCCAGCCAAGGGACAGGGGGGTTTCGGAACGAGCAGTACTTC.

V usage is TRBV7-2 and J usage is TRBJ2-4; 9 bases match TRBD2. Matching the DNA end better, TRBJ2-7 makes the J call doubtful. Germline V gene data show CDR1 as SGHTA and CDR2 as FQGNSA. The CDR3 is 15 residues long. CDR3 sequence: CASSPSAGGPYEQYF. Here the CDR3 DNA reads TGTGCCAGCAGCCCATCTGCGGGGGGGCCTTACGAGCAGTACTTC.

Concerning this clonotype itself: One base away lies a much larger clone, so this may be a sequencing read error. CDR3 in DNA: TGTGCCAGCAGCCGAGACAGGAGCACTGAAGCTTTCTTT. Its translation: CASSRDRSTEAFF. V is TRBV6-6 and J is TRBJ1-1; a possible D gene is TRBD1 (6 bases). The CDR3 is 13 amino acids. Germline CDR1 and CDR2: MNHNY and SVGAGI (reference sequence). The V and J ends lost 6 bases and 4 bases respectively, with 12 bases between them.

This clonotype has just a few counts. The chain joins TRBV5-1 to TRBJ1-1; a weak D match, TRBD1 (6 bases). The CDR3 has 15 residues. The ends were cut back, 4 bases at V and 8 bases at J, with 21 bases in the middle. CDR1 SGHRS and CDR2 YFSETQ come from the germline V gene. CDR3 nucleotide sequence: TGCGCCAGCAGCCCGCCAGGGGCCGATATCGGGGAAGCTTTCTTT. It encodes CASSPPGADIGEAFF. Using reference TRBV5-1 and TRBJ1-1 for the parts outside the CDR3, the full variable domain is KAGVTQTPRYLIKTRGQQVTLSCSPISGHRSVSWYQQTPGQGLQFLFEYFSETQRNKGNFPGRFSGRQFSNSRSEMNVSTLELGDSALYLCASSPPGADIGEAFFGQGTRLTVV.

This clonotype was observed many times. The CDR3 protein is CASSWGLAVGGDTQYF. CDR3 coding DNA: TGTGCCAGCAGCTGGGGACTAGCGGTTGGTGGAGATACGCAGTATTTT. This sequence joins TRBV5-5 and TRBJ2-3; 11 bases align to TRBD2. Unmatched junction bases numbered 8, after V lost 3 bases and J lost 5 bases. Germline-derived CDR1 and CDR2 are SGHKS and YYEKEE (reference sequence). CDR3 length equals 16 residues.

This clonotype was observed many times. The chain combines TRBV6-2 or TRBV6-3 with TRBJ2-6; D ambiguous. V was shortened by 6 bases and J by 0 bases, with 6 bases between the two germline ends. The V gene's germline CDR1 is MNHEY and CDR2 SVGEGT. The CDR3 spans 14 residues. The CDR3 loop is CASRIFSGANVLTF. The CDR3 nucleotides are TGTGCCAGCAGGATCTTCTCTGGGGCCAACGTCCTGACTTTC.

With respect to this clonotype: Given a much more abundant clone one base away, this may be a read error. This sequence joins TRBV2 and TRBJ2-7; no definite D call. Near its end, the DNA agrees better with TRBJ2-1, so the J call may be wrong. There are 19 residues in the CDR3. CDR1 and CDR2 from the germline V gene are SNHLY and FYNNEI. The DNA for the CDR3 is TGTGCCAGCAGGGAAACCTACCTGTCCGGCTCCTCGAGCTCCTACGAGCAGTTCTTC. Protein: CASRETYLSGSSSSYEQFF.